These 30 T cell receptor beta chains came from one sample sequenced in a study of blood T cell repertoires in COVID-19. Produced via immunoSEQ multiplex PCR; TCRdb's table is partial and in-frame only. Among 110,000 to 150,000 clones listed, 85% to 90% were seen once. Sequencing was performed on peripheral blood. These receptors originate from a woman in her fifties or sixties with active COVID-19.

The chain carries TRBV6-2 or TRBV6-3 and TRBJ1-5; D unclear. The CDR3 consists of 13 residues. With 4 bases removed from V and 0 bases from J, the gap between germline ends came to 4 bases. Germline V CDR1 and CDR2: MNHEY, SVGEGT. CDR3 amino acids: CASSSDSNQPQHF. As DNA, the CDR3 is TGTGCCAGCAGTTCAGATAGCAATCAGCCCCAGCATTTT.

J is TRBJ2-7 and V is TRBV19; TRBD1 might be the D (6 bases). The CDR3 length is 13 residues. The V gene lost 6 bases and the J gene lost 2 bases, with 11 bases spanning the gap. Germline CDR1 and CDR2: LNHDA and SQIVND (reference sequence). The CDR3 coding sequence is TGTGCCAGTAGCCGAGGGGGACCCTACGAGCAGTACTTC. Translation gives CASSRGGPYEQYF.

J is TRBJ2-7 and V is TRBV4-1, with a weak D call TRBD2 (5 bases). Germline assignment: CDR1 MGHRA and CDR2 YSYEKL. The germline V and J ends were trimmed by 4 bases and 4 bases, with 5 bases remaining between them. The CDR3 runs 11 residues. The DNA of the CDR3 is TGCGCCAGCAGCCCGGGGTACGAGCAGTACTTC. As protein: CASSPGYEQYF.

The V call is TRBV5-5, the J call TRBJ1-2; D unclear. Germline CDR1 reads SGHKS; CDR2 reads YYEKEE (reference sequence). With 0 bases removed from V and 4 bases from J, the gap between germline ends came to 10 bases. CDR3 length: 14 residues. The CDR3 region is CASSLEAGRYGYTF. The CDR3 DNA reads as TGTGCCAGCAGCTTGGAAGCAGGCCGCTATGGCTACACCTTC.

This chain uses TRBV5-1 with TRBJ2-1; 11 nucleotides line up with TRBD2. CDR1 SGHRS and CDR2 YFSETQ come from the germline V gene. The V and J ends lost 3 bases and 7 bases, in that order; junction bases with no gene match: 6. The CDR3 runs to 15 residues. CDR3 loop: CASSSTSGMKNEQFF. CDR3 DNA: TGCGCCAGCAGCTCGACTAGCGGGATGAAGAATGAGCAGTTCTTC.

The CDR3 region is CASSSAWDRDEQYF. The DNA of the CDR3 is TGTGCCAGCAGTAGTGCTTGGGACAGGGACGAGCAGTACTTC. This rearrangement joins TRBV6-5 to TRBJ2-7, with 9 nucleotides matching TRBD1. CDR3 length: 14 residues. J was trimmed by 5 bases and V by 5 bases; bases with no gene match: 7. In germline, CDR1 is MNHEY, CDR2 SVGAGI.

The rearrangement uses TRBV18 and TRBJ1-6; perhaps TRBD1 as D (5 bases). The CDR3 has 16 residues. The germline CDR1 and CDR2 sequences are KGHSH and LQKENI. The ends were cut back, 4 bases at V and 0 bases at J, with 10 bases in the middle. The CDR3 DNA sequence: TGTGCCAGCTCACTCAGACAGAGCTCCTATAATTCACCCCTCCACTTT. It translates to CASSLRQSSYNSPLHF.

The rearrangement joins TRBV7-3 to TRBJ2-3, with a weak D call TRBD2 (6 bases). Germline CDR1 SGHTA, CDR2 FQGTGA. Trimming removed 0 bases from V and 0 bases from J, with 13 bases in between. This CDR3 is built from 17 residues. CDR3 protein: CASSLTRLDPSTDTQYF. The CDR3 DNA is TGTGCCAGCAGCTTAACTAGACTAGACCCAAGCACAGATACGCAGTATTTT.

In its sample, this clone was seen once. CDR3 loop: CASSPPGRLAKARETQYF. CDR3 DNA: TGTGCCAGCTCACCACCGGGTAGACTAGCGAAAGCTCGAGAGACCCAGTACTTC. This chain uses TRBV18 with TRBJ2-5, with TRBD2 identical over 8 bases. Germline V gene data show CDR1 as KGHSH and CDR2 as LQKENI. Unmatched junction bases numbered 13, after V lost 0 bases and J lost 4 bases. The CDR3 consists of 18 residues.

V and J are TRBV7-2 and TRBJ1-3, with D tentatively TRBD1 (5 bases). Germline values: CDR1 SGHTA, CDR2 FQGNSA. V gave up 1 base and J gave up 4 bases, with 11 bases separating them. This CDR3 is built from 15 residues. CDR3 sequence: CASSLVSGSGNTIYF. The CDR3 bases are TGTGCCAGCAGCTTAGTGTCAGGGTCGGGAAACACCATATATTTT.

The chain has TRBV10-3 and TRBJ2-1, with 9 nucleotides matching TRBD2. CDR3 length: 15 amino acids. Per the germline V gene, CDR1 is ENHRY and CDR2 is SYGVKD. V lost 5 bases and J lost 1; bases outside the gene matches: 3. CDR3 sequence: CAISPTSGSYNEQFF. The DNA for the CDR3 is TGTGCCATCAGTCCGACTAGCGGATCCTACAATGAGCAGTTCTTC.

The V gene is TRBV29-1, the J gene TRBJ1-2; 8 nucleotides agree with TRBD1. Germline V lookup: CDR1 SQVTM, CDR2 ANQGSEA. The CDR3 totals 13 residues. J lost 4 bases, V lost 4 bases, and 5 bases had no gene match. For the CDR3, the DNA is TGCAGCGTTGCGGGACAGGCTAGCTATGGCTACACCTTC. This codes for CSVAGQASYGYTF.

This chain uses TRBV7-8 with TRBJ1-2; TRBD1 might be the D (5 bases). The CDR3 loop spans 15 amino acids. V was pared by 2 bases and J by 2 bases, with 12 bases between. Per germline, CDR1 SGHVS and CDR2 FQNEAQ. CDR3 sequence reads: CASSLYSTGNYGYTF. CDR3 in DNA: TGTGCCAGCAGCTTATATTCCACAGGAAACTATGGCTACACCTTC. The variable domain in full, completed from reference TRBV7-8 and TRBJ1-2, reads GAGVSQSPRYKVAKRGQDVALRCDPISGHVSLFWYQQALGQGPEFLTYFQNEAQLDKSGLPSDRFFAERPEGSVSTLKIQRTQQEDSAVYLCASSLYSTGNYGYTFGSGTRLTVV.

J is TRBJ2-7 and V is TRBV6-5, with 12 bases that match TRBD2. V lost 6 bases, J lost 3 bases, and 3 bases stayed unmatched. The germline CDR1 and CDR2 sequences are MNHEY and SVGAGI. The CDR3 has 14 amino acids. The CDR3, as DNA: TGTGCCAGCAGGGGGGGACTAGCGGGCTACGAGCAGTACTTC. Residues: CASRGGLAGYEQYF.

The rearrangement joins TRBV25-1 to TRBJ1-2; D uncertain. With 4 bases removed from V and 7 bases from J, the gap between germline ends came to 10 bases. The germline gives CDR1 MGHDK, CDR2 SYGVNS. The CDR3 runs to 12 residues. The CDR3 DNA reads as TGTGCCAGCAGTGCGGGAGGGAGTGGCTACACCTTC. It yields the protein CASSAGGSGYTF.

CDR3 bases: TGTGCCAGCAGTTTATACTTGGGACAGGGGGCTCAGCCCCAGCATTTT. This encodes CASSLYLGQGAQPQHF. The gene calls are TRBV28 and TRBJ1-5; TRBD1 matches 12 bases. Germline CDR1 reads MDHEN; CDR2 reads SYDVKM. Trimming cost V 1 base and J 6 bases; bases outside gene matches: 4. CDR3 length equals 16 residues. The variable domain in full, with the rest retrieved from reference TRBV28 and TRBJ1-5, is DVKVTQSSRYLVKRTGEKVFLECVQDMDHENMFWYRQDPGLGLRLIYFSYDVKMKEKGDIPEGYSVSREKKERFSLILESASTNQTSMYLCASSLYLGQGAQPQHFGDGTRLSIL.

The sample holds a few counts of this clone. The V and J genes are TRBV7-6 and TRBJ2-1; 7 bases fit TRBD2. V shed 3 bases and J 1 base; nucleotides not matched to a gene: 9. CDR3 size: 17 residues. The germline gives CDR1 SGHVS, CDR2 FNYEAQ. The CDR3 is CASSFSAGVTSYNEQFF. In DNA, the CDR3 is TGTGCCAGCAGCTTCTCGGCGGGAGTAACGTCCTACAATGAGCAGTTCTTC.

This sequence joins TRBV11-1 and TRBJ2-1; 9 bases fit TRBD2. The CDR3 has 16 amino acids. The trim removed 2 bases at V and 3 bases at J, leaving 5 bases unmatched. Germline-derived CDR1 and CDR2 are SGHAT and FQDESV (reference sequence). The CDR3 protein is CASSLSASGIYNEQFF. As DNA, the CDR3 is TGTGCCAGCAGCTTATCTGCTAGCGGGATCTACAATGAGCAGTTCTTC.

The chain combines TRBV7-9 with TRBJ2-7; a possible D gene is TRBD1 (5 bases). V was pared by 4 bases and J by 6 bases, with 19 bases between. The germline V gene encodes CDR1 SEHNR and CDR2 FQNEAQ (reference sequence). The CDR3 is made up of 15 amino acids. The CDR3 sequence is CASSYRQSDRTEQYF. The CDR3 coding sequence is TGTGCCAGCAGCTATAGACAGTCTGATCGAACCGAGCAGTACTTC.

The chain carries TRBV7-2 and TRBJ2-5; TRBD1 agrees at 10 bases. After removal of 0 bases from V and 5 bases from J, the junction contained 0 bases not matched to a gene. The CDR3 runs to 14 residues. Per the germline V gene, CDR1 is SGHTA and CDR2 is FQGNSA. The CDR3 DNA is TGTGCCAGCAGCTTAGCGGGACAGGGGGAGACCCAGTACTTC. Translating it yields CASSLAGQGETQYF. The whole variable domain, filled in from reference TRBV7-2 and TRBJ2-5, reads GAGVSQSPSNKVTEKGKDVELRCDPISGHTALYWYRQSLGQGLEFLIYFQGNSAPDKSGLPSDRFSAERTGGSVSTLTIQRTQQEDSAVYLCASSLAGQGETQYFGPGTRLLVL.

The rearrangement links TRBV11-3 to TRBJ2-2, with D unclear. This CDR3 comprises 15 residues. Deletions cut 4 bases from V and 1 base from J, with 10 bases between. Germline V CDR1 and CDR2: SGHNT, YENEEA. The CDR3 sequence: CASSSRERNTGELFF. CDR3 nucleotides: TGTGCCAGCAGCTCAAGAGAGCGGAACACCGGGGAGCTGTTTTTT.

The J gene is TRBJ1-1, the V gene TRBV12-5; 7 bases fit TRBD1. Germline assignment: CDR1 LGHNT and CDR2 FRNRAP. Trimming at V came to 7 bases and at J to 6 bases, leaving 5 bases not matched to a gene. This CDR3 contains 12 residues. The CDR3 protein is CASAYGTAEAFF. The CDR3 coding sequence is TGTGCTAGTGCCTACGGGACAGCTGAAGCTTTCTTT.

The chain employs TRBV5-1 and TRBJ1-3; unclear D gene. The CDR3 loop spans 15 amino acids. Germline V lookup: CDR1 SGHRS, CDR2 YFSETQ. The germline V and J ends were trimmed by 0 bases and 0 bases, with 7 bases remaining between them. The CDR3 loop reads CASSLGSSSGNTIYF. CDR3 bases: TGCGCCAGCAGCTTGGGTTCCAGCTCTGGAAACACCATATATTTT.

The chain links TRBV15 to TRBJ1-4; 9 positions match TRBD1. The germline CDR1 and CDR2 sequences are LNHNV and YYDKDF (reference sequence). Losses at the gene ends were 1 base for V and 8 bases for J; bases not matched to a gene: 8. The CDR3 spans 16 residues. CDR3 region: CATSRATGGSFEKLFF. The CDR3 bases are TGTGCCACCAGCAGAGCAACAGGGGGCTCTTTCGAAAAACTGTTTTTT.

The chain has TRBV5-1 and TRBJ2-1, with 12 bases matching TRBD1. The ends lost 0 bases at V and 7 bases at J; junction bases unmatched: 5. This CDR3 is 16 amino acids long. In germline, CDR1 is SGHRS, CDR2 YFSETQ. In DNA form, the CDR3 reads TGCGCCAGCAGCTTGGCCGGGACAGGGGGCAATAATGAGCAGTTCTTC. Translation gives CASSLAGTGGNNEQFF.

The chain uses TRBV5-4 and TRBJ1-1, with D maybe TRBD1 (5 bases). CDR1 SGHNT and CDR2 YYREEE come from the germline V gene (reference sequence). The V end was cut by 2 bases, the J end by 3 bases, with 14 bases between. The CDR3 has 15 amino acids. For the CDR3, the DNA is TGTGCCAGCAGCTTACCCGGGCTCAGGGACACTGAAGCTTTCTTT. Amino acids: CASSLPGLRDTEAFF. Full variable domain (missing parts from reference TRBV5-4 and TRBJ1-1): ETGVTQSPTHLIKTRGQQVTLRCSSQSGHNTVSWYQQALGQGPQFIFQYYREEENGRGNFPPRFSGLQFPNYSSELNVNALELDDSALYLCASSLPGLRDTEAFFGQGTRLTVV.

The V and J genes are TRBV7-6 and TRBJ2-2; 11 nucleotides line up with TRBD2. There are 16 residues in the CDR3. The germline gives CDR1 SGHVS, CDR2 FNYEAQ. The V gene end was trimmed by 5 bases and the J gene end by 4 bases; junction bases not matched to a gene: 6. The chain's CDR3 is CASSTLTSGTTGELFF. Written as DNA, the CDR3 is TGTGCCAGCAGCACCTTGACTAGCGGGACCACCGGGGAGCTGTTTTTT.

The rearrangement links TRBV5-1 to TRBJ2-1; unclear D gene. Germline lookup yields CDR1 SGHRS and CDR2 YFSETQ. The ends were cut back, 0 bases at V and 0 bases at J, with 4 bases in the middle. The CDR3 runs 14 residues. The CDR3 DNA is TGCGCCAGCAGCTTGGCTAGCTCCTACAATGAGCAGTTCTTC. Translation gives CASSLASSYNEQFF.

The V gene is TRBV5-1, the J gene TRBJ2-1, with TRBD2 matching over 9 bases. From germline, CDR1 is SGHRS and CDR2 YFSETQ. With 0 bases clipped from V and 3 bases from J, the junction kept 10 bases outside the gene matches. The CDR3 is 18 residues long. CDR3 protein: CASSLEGGRARGYNEQFF. The CDR3 DNA follows: TGCGCCAGCAGCTTGGAGGGCGGGAGGGCCAGGGGCTACAATGAGCAGTTCTTC.

This chain uses TRBV2 with TRBJ2-3; tentative D call: TRBD2 (5 bases). Germline values: CDR1 SNHLY, CDR2 FYNNEI. CDR3 length: 11 amino acids. Trimming cost V 8 bases and J 6 bases, with 9 bases left between them. The CDR3 loop is CASEEVDTQYF. The DNA of the CDR3 is TGTGCCAGCGAGGAGGTGGATACGCAGTATTTT.